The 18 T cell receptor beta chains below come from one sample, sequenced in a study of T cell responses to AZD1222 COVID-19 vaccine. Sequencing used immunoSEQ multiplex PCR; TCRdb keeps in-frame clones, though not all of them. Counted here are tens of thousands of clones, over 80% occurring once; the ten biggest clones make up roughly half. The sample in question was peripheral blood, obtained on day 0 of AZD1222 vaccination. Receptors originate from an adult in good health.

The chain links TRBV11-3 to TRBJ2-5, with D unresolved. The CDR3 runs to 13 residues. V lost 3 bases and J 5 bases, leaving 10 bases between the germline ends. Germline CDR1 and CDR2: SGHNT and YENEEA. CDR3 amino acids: CASSFRRTETQYF. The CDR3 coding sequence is TGTGCCAGCAGCTTTCGTCGGACGGAGACCCAGTACTTC. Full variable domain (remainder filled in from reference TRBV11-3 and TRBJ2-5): EAGVVQSPRYKIIEKKQPVAFWCNPISGHNTLYWYLQNLGQGPELLIRYENEEAVDDSQLPKDRFSAERLKGVDSTLKIQPAELGDSAVYLCASSFRRTETQYFGPGTRLLVL.

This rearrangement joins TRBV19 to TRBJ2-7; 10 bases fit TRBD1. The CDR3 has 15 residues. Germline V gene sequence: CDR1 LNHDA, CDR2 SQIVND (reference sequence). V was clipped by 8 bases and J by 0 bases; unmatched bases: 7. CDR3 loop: CASSSWTGGSYEQYF. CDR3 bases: TGTGCCAGTTCCTCTTGGACAGGGGGCTCCTACGAGCAGTACTTC.

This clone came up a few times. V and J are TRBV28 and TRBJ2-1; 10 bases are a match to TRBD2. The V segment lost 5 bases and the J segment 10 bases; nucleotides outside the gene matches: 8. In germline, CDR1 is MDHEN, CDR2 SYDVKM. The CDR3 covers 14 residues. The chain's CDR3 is CASSITLAGVEQFF. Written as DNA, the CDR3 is TGTGCCAGCAGTATAACTCTAGCGGGAGTCGAGCAGTTCTTC. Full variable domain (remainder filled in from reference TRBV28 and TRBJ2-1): DVKVTQSSRYLVKRTGEKVFLECVQDMDHENMFWYRQDPGLGLRLIYFSYDVKMKEKGDIPEGYSVSREKKERFSLILESASTNQTSMYLCASSITLAGVEQFFGPGTRLTVL.

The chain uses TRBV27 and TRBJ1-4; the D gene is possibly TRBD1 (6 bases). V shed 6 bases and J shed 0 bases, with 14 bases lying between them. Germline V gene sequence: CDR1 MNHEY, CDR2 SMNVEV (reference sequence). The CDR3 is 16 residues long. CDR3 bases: TGTGCCAGCAGGAGTACAGGGTTTGCAACTAATGAAAAACTGTTTTTT. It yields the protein CASRSTGFATNEKLFF.

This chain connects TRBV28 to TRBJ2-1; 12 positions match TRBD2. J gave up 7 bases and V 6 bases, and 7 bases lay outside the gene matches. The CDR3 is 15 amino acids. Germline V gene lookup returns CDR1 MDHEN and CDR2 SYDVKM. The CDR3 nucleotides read TGTGCCAGCAGCATCCTAGCGGGAGGGCGGAATGAGCAGTTCTTC. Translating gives CASSILAGGRNEQFF.

CDR3 protein: CASDGSSNGYTF. CDR3 sequence (DNA): TGTGCCAGCGACGGTTCTTCAAATGGCTACACCTTC. The J gene is TRBJ1-2, the V gene TRBV7-9; D gene ambiguous. The CDR3 contains 12 residues. Germline V lookup: CDR1 SEHNR, CDR2 FQNEAQ (reference sequence). Trimming shortened V by 8 bases and J by 6 bases, and 13 bases separated the two germline ends.

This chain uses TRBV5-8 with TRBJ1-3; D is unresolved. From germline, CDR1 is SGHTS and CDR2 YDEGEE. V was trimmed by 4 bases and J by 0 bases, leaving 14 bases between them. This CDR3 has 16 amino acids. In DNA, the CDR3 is TGTGCCAGCAGCCCCTGGGAGGTCAACTCTGGAAACACCATATATTTT. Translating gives CASSPWEVNSGNTIYF. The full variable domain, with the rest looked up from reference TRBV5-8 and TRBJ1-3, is EAGVTQSPTHLIKTRGQQATLRCSPISGHTSVYWYQQALGLGLQFLLWYDEGEERNRGNFPPRFSGRQFPNYSSELNVNALELEDSALYLCASSPWEVNSGNTIYFGEGSWLTVV.

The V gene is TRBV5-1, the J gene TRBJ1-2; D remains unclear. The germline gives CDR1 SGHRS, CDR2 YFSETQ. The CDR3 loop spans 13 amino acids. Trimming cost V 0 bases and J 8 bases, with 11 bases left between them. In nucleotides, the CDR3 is TGCGCCAGCAGCTTGGGCGGGTATGACGGCTACACCTTC. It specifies CASSLGGYDGYTF.

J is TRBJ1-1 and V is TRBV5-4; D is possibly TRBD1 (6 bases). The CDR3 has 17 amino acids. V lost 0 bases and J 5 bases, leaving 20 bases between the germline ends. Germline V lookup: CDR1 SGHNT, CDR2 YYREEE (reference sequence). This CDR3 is CASSLEGLQGPRTEAFF. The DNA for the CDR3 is TGTGCCAGCAGCTTGGAGGGGCTACAGGGACCGCGTACTGAAGCTTTCTTT.

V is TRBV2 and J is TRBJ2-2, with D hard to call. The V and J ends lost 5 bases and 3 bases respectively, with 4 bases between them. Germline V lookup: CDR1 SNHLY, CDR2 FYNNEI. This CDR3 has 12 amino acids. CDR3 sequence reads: CASSLDTGELFF. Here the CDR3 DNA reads TGTGCCAGCAGTTTAGACACCGGGGAGCTGTTTTTT.

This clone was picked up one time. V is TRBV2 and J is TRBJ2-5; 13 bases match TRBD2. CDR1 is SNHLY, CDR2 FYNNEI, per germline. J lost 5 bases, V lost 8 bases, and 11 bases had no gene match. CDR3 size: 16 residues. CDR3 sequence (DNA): TGTGCCAGCCGACTTGGACTAGCGGGAGAAGGGGAGACCCAGTACTTC. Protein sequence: CASRLGLAGEGETQYF.

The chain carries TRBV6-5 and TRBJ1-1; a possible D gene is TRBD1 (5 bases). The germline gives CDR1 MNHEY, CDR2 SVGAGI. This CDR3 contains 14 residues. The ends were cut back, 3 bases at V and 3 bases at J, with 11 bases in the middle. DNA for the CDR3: TGTGCCAGCAGTTATGTGGGGGGGGACACTGAAGCTTTCTTT. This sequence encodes CASSYVGGDTEAFF.

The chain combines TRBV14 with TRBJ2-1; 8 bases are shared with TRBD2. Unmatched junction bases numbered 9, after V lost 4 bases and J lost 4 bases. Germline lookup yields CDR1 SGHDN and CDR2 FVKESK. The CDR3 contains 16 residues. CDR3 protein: CASSPFGAGAYNEQFF. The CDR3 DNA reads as TGTGCCAGCAGCCCTTTTGGAGCGGGAGCATACAATGAGCAGTTCTTC.

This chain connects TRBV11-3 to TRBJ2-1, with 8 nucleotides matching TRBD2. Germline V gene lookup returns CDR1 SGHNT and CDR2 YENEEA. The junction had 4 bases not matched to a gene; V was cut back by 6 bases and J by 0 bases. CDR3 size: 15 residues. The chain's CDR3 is CASRLSGSSYNEQFF. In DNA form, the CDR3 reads TGTGCCAGCAGGTTAAGCGGGAGCTCCTACAATGAGCAGTTCTTC.

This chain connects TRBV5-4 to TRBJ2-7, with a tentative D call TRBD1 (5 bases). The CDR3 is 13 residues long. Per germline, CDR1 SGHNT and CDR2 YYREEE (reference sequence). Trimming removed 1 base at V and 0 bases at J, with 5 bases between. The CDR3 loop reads CASSLQGSYEQYF. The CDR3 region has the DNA TGTGCCAGCAGCTTGCAGGGCTCCTACGAGCAGTACTTC.

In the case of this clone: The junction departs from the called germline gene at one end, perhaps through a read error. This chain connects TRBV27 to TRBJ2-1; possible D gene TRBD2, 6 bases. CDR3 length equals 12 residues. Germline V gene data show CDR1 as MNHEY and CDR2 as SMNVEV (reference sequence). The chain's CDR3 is CASGPPGLKEVF. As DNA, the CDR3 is TGTGCCAGCGGACCACCGGGACTCAAAGAGGTCTTC.

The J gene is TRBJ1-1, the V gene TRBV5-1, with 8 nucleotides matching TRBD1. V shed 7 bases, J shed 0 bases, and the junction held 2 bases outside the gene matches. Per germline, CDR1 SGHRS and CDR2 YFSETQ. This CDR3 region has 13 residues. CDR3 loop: CASGQGMNTEAFF. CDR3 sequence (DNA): TGCGCCAGCGGACAGGGAATGAACACTGAAGCTTTCTTT.

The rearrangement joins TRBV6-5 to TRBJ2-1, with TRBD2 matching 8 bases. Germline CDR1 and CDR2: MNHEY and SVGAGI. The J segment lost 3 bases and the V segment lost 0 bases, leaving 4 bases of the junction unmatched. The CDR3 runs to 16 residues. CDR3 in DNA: TGTGCCAGCAGTTACTCAGCGGGGGTGGACTACAATGAGCAGTTCTTC. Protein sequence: CASSYSAGVDYNEQFF.